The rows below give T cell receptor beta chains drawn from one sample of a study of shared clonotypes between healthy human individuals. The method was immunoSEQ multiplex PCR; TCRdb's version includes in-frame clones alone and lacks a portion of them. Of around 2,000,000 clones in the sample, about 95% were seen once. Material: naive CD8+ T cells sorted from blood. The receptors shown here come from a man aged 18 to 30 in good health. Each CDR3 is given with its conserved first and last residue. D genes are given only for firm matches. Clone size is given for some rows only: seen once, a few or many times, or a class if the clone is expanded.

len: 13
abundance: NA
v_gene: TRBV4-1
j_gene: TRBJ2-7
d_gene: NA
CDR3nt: TGCGCCAGCAGCCACCAGGGTAACTACGAGCAGTACTTC
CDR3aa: CASSHQGNYEQYF

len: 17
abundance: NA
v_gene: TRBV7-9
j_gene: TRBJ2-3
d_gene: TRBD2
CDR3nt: TGTGCCAGCAGCGACCCCCTAAGCGGGGTGGGCACAGATACGCAGTATTTT
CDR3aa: CASSDPLSGVGTDTQYF

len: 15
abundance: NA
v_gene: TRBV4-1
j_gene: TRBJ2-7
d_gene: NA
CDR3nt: TGCGCCAGCAGCCCGACAATTTGGGCAGACTACGAGCAGTACTTC
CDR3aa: CASSPTIWADYEQYF

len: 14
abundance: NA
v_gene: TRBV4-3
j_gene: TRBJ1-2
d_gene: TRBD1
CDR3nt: TGCGCCAGCAGTCGGGACAGGGGAAGAGATGGCTACACCTTC
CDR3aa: CASSRDRGRDGYTF

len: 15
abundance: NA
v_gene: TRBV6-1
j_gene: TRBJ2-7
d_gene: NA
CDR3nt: TGTGCCAGCAGTGAGTTTTCGGGCGTTACCTACGAGCAGTACTTC
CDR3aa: CASSEFSGVTYEQYF

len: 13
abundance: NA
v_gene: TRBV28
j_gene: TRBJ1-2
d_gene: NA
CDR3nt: TGTGCCAGCAGCCCCCCCTTAGGGTGGGGCTACACCTTC
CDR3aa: CASSPPLGWGYTF

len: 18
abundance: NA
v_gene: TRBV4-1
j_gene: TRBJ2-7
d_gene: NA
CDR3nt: TGCGCCAGCAGCCAAGAGGGCCAGACTCAAGCAGGGGCGTACGAGCAGTACTTC
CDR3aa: CASSQEGQTQAGAYEQYF

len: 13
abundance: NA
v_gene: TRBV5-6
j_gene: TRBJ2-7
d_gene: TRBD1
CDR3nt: TGTGCCAGCAGCTTGACAGGGACAGGGGAGCAGTACTTC
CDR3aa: CASSLTGTGEQYF

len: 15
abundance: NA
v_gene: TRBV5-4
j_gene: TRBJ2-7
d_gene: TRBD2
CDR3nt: TGTGCCAGCAGCTTGAGCAGCGGGGCACCCTACGAGCAGTACTTC
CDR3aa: CASSLSSGAPYEQYF

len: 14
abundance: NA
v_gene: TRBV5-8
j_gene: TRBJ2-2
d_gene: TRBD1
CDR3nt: TGTGCCAGCAGCCCGGGACAGGGCGGGCGGGAGCTGTTTTTT
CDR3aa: CASSPGQGGRELFF

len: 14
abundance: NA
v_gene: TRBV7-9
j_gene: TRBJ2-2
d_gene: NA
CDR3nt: TGTGCCCATTCCGGGACGGAAAACACCGGGGAGCTGTTTTTT
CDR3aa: CAHSGTENTGELFF

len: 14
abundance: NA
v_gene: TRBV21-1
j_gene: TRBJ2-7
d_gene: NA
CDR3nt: TGTGCCAGCAGCGAAAGACAGGACTCCTACGAGCAGTACTTC
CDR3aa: CASSERQDSYEQYF

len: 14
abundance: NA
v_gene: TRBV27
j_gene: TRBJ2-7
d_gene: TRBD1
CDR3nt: TGTGCCAGCAGTTTACGGGGACAGCTATACGAGCAGTACTTC
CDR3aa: CASSLRGQLYEQYF

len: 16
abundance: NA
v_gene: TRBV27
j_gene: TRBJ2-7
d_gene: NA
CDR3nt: TGTGCCAGCAGTTTATGGAGCGGAGTGCCCGCCTACGAGCAGTACTTC
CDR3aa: CASSLWSGVPAYEQYF

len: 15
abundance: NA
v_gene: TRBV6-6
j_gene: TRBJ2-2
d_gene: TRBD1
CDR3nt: TGTGCCAGCAGTTTAACAGGGGGCGGCACCGGGGAGCTGTTTTTT
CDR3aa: CASSLTGGGTGELFF

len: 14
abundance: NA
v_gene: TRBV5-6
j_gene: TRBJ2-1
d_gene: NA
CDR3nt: TGTGCCAGCACGGCCGGGGCGCGGTACAATGAGCAGTTCTTC
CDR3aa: CASTAGARYNEQFF

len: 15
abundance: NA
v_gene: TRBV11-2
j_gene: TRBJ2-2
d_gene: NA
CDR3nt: TGTGCCAGCAGCTCTTGGGACTTGTATGCCGGGGAGCTGTTTTTT
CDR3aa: CASSSWDLYAGELFF

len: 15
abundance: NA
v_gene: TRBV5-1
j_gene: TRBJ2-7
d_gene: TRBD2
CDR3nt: TGCGCCAGCAGCCCCTGGGCGGGAGGGCCTTACGAGCAGTACTTC
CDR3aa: CASSPWAGGPYEQYF

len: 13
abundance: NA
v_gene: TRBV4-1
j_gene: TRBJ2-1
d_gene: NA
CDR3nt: TGCGCCAGCAGTGCAGAAGGGGTCGATGAGCAGTTCTTC
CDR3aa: CASSAEGVDEQFF

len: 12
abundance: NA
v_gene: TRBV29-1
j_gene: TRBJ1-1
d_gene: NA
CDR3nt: TGCAGCGTTGTTCGGCAGGGTACTGAAGCTTTCTTT
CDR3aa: CSVVRQGTEAFF

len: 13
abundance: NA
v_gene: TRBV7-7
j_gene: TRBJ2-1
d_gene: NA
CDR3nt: TGTGCTAGCAGCTTGCTAGGGGGGAATGAGCAGTTCTTC
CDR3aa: CASSLLGGNEQFF

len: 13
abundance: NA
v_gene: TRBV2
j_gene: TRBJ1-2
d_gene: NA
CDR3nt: TGTGCCAGCAGCGGGGGGCTAGCTTATGGCTACACCTTC
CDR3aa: CASSGGLAYGYTF

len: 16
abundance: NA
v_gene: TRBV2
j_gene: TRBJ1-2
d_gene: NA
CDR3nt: TGTGCCAGCAGTCCGTGGGGCCAGGAGGCGGACTATGGCTACACCTTC
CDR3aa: CASSPWGQEADYGYTF

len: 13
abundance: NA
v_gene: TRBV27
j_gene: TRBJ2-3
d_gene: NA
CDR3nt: TGTGCCAGCAGGGTTACAGGGACGGATACGCAGTATTTT
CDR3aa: CASRVTGTDTQYF

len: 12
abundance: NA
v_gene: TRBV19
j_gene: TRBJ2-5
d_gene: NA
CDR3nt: TGTGCCAGTAGTATATGGGGGGAGACCCAGTACTTC
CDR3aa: CASSIWGETQYF

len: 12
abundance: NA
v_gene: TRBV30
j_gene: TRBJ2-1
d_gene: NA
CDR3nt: TGTGCCGGCCAGTCAGGGGTCGGTGAGCAGTTCTTC
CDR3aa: CAGQSGVGEQFF

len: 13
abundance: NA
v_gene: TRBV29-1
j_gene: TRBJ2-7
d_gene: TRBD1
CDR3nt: TGCAGCGTTGGACAGGGGCCCCCCTACGAGCAGTACTTC
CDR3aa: CSVGQGPPYEQYF

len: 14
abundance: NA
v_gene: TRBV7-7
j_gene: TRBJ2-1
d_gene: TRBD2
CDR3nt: TGTGCTAGCAGCTCCACAGCGGGAGGCAATGAGCAGTTCTTC
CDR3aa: CASSSTAGGNEQFF

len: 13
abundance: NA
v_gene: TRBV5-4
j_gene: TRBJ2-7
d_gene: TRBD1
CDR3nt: TGTGCCAGCAGCATCGGGACAGACTACGAGCAGTACTTC
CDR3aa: CASSIGTDYEQYF

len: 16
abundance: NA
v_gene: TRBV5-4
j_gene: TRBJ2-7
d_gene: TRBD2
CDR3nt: TGTGCCAGCAGCTTATCTAGCGGGGGATCGACCTACGAGCAGTACTTC
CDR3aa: CASSLSSGGSTYEQYF

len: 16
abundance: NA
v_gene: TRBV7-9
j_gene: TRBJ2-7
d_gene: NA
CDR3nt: TGTGCCAGCAGCCCCACCGGGACCGTGTTCCTCAACGAGCAGTACTTC
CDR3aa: CASSPTGTVFLNEQYF

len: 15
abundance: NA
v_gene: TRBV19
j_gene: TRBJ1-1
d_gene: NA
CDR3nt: TGTGCCAGTAGTATAGATCTGTGGGGGCTTACTGAAGCTTTCTTT
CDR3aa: CASSIDLWGLTEAFF

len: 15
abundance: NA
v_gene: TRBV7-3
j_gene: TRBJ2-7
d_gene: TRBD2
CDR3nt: TGTGCCAGCAGCTTAACGGGGGGACTAATCTACGAGCAGTACTTC
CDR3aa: CASSLTGGLIYEQYF

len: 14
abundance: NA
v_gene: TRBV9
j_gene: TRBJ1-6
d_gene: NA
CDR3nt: TGTGCCAGCAGCGTAGAAGGGGCTGGTTCACCCCTCCACTTT
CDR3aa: CASSVEGAGSPLHF

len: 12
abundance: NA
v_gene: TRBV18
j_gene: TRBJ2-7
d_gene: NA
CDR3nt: TGTGCCAGCTCACCAGGGCATGGCGAGCAGTACTTC
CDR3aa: CASSPGHGEQYF

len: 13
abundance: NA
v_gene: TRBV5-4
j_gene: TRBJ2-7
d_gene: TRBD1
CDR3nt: TGTGCCAGCAGCGACAGGGGAGACTACGAGCAGTACTTC
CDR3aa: CASSDRGDYEQYF

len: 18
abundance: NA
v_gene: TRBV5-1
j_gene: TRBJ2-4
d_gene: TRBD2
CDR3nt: TGCGCCAGCAGCTTGTTACACCCCCGGGAGGGCAGACAAAACATTCAGTACTTC
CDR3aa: CASSLLHPREGRQNIQYF

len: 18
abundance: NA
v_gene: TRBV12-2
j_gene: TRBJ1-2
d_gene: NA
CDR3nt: TGTGCAAGTCGCTCCCTAATCCGGGACGGAAGGGATTTCTATGGCTACACCTTC
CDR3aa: CASRSLIRDGRDFYGYTF

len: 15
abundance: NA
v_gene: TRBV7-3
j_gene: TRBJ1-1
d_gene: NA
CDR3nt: TGTGCCAGCAGCTTGTCGACAGGCCCGAACACTGAAGCTTTCTTT
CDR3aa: CASSLSTGPNTEAFF

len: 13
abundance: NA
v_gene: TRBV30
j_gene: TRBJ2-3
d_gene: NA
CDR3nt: TGTGCCTGGAACTCGGGTTTCACAGATACGCAGTATTTT
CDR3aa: CAWNSGFTDTQYF

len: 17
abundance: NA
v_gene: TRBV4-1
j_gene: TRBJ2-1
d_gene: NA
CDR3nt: TGCGCCAGCAGCCAAGATCCTCCAGGGCGGATTTTGTCTGAGCAGTTCTTC
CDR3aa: CASSQDPPGRILSEQFF

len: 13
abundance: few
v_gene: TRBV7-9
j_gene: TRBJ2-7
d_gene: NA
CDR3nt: TGTGCCAGCAGCACCCGGCCGCTATGGGAGCAGTACTTC
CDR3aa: CASSTRPLWEQYF

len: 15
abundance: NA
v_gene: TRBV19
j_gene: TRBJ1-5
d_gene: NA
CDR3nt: TGTGCCAGTAGTATAGATCAGGGGCGGGATCAGCCCCAGCATTTT
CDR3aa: CASSIDQGRDQPQHF

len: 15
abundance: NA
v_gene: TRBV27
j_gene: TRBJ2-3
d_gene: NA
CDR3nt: TGTGCCAGCAGTTTATTAGGAGCGAGCACAGATACGCAGTATTTT
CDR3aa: CASSLLGASTDTQYF

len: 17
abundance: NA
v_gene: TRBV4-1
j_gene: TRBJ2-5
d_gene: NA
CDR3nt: TGCGCCAGCAGCCAAAGGGAACGTGACGGGATAGCGGAGACCCAGTACTTC
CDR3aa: CASSQRERDGIAETQYF

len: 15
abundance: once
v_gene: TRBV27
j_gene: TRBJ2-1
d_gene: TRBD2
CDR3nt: TGTGCCAGCAGTTTTCTCCCGGGAGGGTTGAATGAGCAGTTCTTC
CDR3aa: CASSFLPGGLNEQFF

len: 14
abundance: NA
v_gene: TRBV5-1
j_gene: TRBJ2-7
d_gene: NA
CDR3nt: TGCGCCAGCAGCCCTGAGGTGGTTTCCTACGAGCAGTACTTC
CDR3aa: CASSPEVVSYEQYF

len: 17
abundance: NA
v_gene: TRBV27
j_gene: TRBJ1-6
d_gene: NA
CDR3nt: TGTGCCAGCAGCCCAATAGGGGAGCAGACCTATAATTCACCCCTCCACTTT
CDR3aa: CASSPIGEQTYNSPLHF

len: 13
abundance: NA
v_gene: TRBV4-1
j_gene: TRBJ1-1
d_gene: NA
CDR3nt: TGCGCCAGCAGCCCTCTAGTGGAAACTGAAGCTTTCTTT
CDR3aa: CASSPLVETEAFF

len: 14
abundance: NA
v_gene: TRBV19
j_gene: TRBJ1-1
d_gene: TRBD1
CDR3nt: TGTGCCAGTAGACTAGGGACAGGATACACTGAAGCTTTCTTT
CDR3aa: CASRLGTGYTEAFF

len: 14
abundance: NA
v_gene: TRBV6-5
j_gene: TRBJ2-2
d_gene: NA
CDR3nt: TGTGCCAGCAGTTACTCCTCCCAGGGCGGGGAGCTGTTTTTT
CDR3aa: CASSYSSQGGELFF

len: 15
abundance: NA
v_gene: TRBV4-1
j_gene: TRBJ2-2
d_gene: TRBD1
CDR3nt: TGCGCCAGCAGGCCTGGACAGGGTTTGACCGGGGAGCTGTTTTTT
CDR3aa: CASRPGQGLTGELFF

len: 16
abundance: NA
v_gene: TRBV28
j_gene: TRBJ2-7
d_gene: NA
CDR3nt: TGTGCCAGCAGACCCTCAGGTGGGGGGGCTTTTTACGAGCAGTACTTC
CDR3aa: CASRPSGGGAFYEQYF

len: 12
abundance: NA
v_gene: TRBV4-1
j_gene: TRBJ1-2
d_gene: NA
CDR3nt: TGCGCCAGCAGCCCCCCGGGGCTGGGCTACACCTTC
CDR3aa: CASSPPGLGYTF

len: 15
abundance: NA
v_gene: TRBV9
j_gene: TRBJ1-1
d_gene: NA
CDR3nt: TGTGCCAGCAGCCCCTGGGGAGGGGTTGGTACTGAAGCTTTCTTT
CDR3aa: CASSPWGGVGTEAFF

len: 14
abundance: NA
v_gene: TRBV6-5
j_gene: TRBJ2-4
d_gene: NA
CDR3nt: TGTGCCAGCAGTCAGGCGACGGGGTGGGACATTCAGTACTTC
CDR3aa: CASSQATGWDIQYF

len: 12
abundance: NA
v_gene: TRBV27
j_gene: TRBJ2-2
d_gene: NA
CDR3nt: TGTGCCACTCAGGGGTACACCGGGGAGCTGTTTTTT
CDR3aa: CATQGYTGELFF

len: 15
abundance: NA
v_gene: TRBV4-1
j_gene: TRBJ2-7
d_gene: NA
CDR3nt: TGCGCCAGCAGCCCCGTCGCAGGGTTTCAGTACGAGCAGTACTTC
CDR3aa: CASSPVAGFQYEQYF

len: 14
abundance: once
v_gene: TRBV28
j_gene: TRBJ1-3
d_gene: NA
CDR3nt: TGTGCCAGCAGTACAGACGGCGACGGAAACACCATATATTTT
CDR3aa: CASSTDGDGNTIYF

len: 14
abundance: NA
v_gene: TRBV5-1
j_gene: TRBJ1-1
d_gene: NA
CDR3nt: TGCGCCAGCAGCTTGGTAGGGGTGGACACTGAAGCTTTCTTT
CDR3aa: CASSLVGVDTEAFF